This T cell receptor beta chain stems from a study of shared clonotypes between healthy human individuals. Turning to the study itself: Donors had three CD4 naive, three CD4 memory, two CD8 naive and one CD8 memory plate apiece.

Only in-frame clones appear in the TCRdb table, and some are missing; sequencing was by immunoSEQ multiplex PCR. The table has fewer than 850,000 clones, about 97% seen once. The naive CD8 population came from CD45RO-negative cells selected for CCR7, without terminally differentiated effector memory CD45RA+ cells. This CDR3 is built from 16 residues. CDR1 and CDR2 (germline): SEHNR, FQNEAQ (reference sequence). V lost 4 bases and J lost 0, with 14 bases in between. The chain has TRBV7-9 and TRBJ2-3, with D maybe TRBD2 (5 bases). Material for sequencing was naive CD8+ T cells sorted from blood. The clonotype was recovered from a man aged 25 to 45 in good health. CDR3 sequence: CASSSSSSTSTDTQYF. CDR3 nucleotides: TGTGCCAGCAGCTCGTCTAGCAGCACTAGCACAGATACGCAGTATTTT.